This is a list of T cell receptor beta chains from one sample in a study of blood T cell repertoires in COVID-19. Profiling relied on immunoSEQ multiplex PCR, and the TCRdb table lists in-frame clones only, not all of them. The table records more than 55,000 clones, 85% to 90% of them present only once. The sample was peripheral blood. These receptors came from a woman aged 55 to 70 with COVID-19, enrolled during active disease. The CDR3 runs from the conserved cysteine through the conserved F or W. D genes are given only for firm matches. A clone size is listed for some rows: how often the clone was seen (once, few, many), or a class if it is expanded.

clone_size,d_call,j_call,v_call,cdr3_aa,cdr3_nt
once,NA,TRBJ2-2,TRBV2,CASSETRTGELFF,TGTGCCAGCAGTGAAACCAGAACCGGGGAGCTGTTTTTT
NA,NA,TRBJ2-3,TRBV20-1,CSALSTDTQYF,TGCAGTGCTCTAAGCACAGATACGCAGTATTTT
NA,NA,TRBJ1-2,TRBV11-3,CASSERTSNYGYTF,TGTGCCAGCAGCGAAAGGACATCTAACTATGGCTACACCTTC
NA,NA,TRBJ1-5,TRBV2,CASSDTGVNQPQHF,TGTGCCAGCAGTGATACCGGGGTCAATCAGCCCCAGCATTTT
NA,NA,TRBJ1-5,TRBV30,CAWGPGGVRRNQPQHF,TGTGCCTGGGGGCCCGGCGGGGTGAGAAGGAATCAGCCCCAGCATTTT
NA,NA,TRBJ2-7,TRBV4-3,CASSQDQGGVSSYEQYF,TGCGCCAGCAGCCAAGATCAGGGAGGCGTAAGCTCCTACGAGCAGTACTTC
NA,NA,TRBJ1-2,TRBV5-1,CASSLDGGGWGYTF,TGCGCCAGCAGCTTGGACGGCGGGGGCTGGGGCTACACCTTC
once,NA,TRBJ1-5,TRBV6-2/TRBV6-3,CASSYARGVNQPQHF,TGTGCCAGCAGTTACGCCAGGGGCGTCAATCAGCCCCAGCATTTT
NA,NA,TRBJ2-5,TRBV11-2,CASSLGPGETQYF,TGTGCCAGCAGCTTAGGTCCGGGAGAGACCCAGTACTTC
NA,TRBD1,TRBJ2-2,TRBV25-1,CASSERQGNTGELFF,TGTGCCAGCAGTGAAAGACAGGGAAACACCGGGGAGCTGTTTTTT
NA,NA,TRBJ2-7,TRBV10-3,CAISERGINEQYF,TGTGCCATCAGTGAGCGCGGGATAAACGAGCAGTACTTC
NA,TRBD1,TRBJ2-7,TRBV10-3,CAISESLEGAAQYF,TGTGCCATCAGTGAGTCGTTAGAGGGGGCCGCGCAGTACTTC
NA,NA,TRBJ1-3,TRBV4-2,CASSQVGGNTIYF,TGTGCCAGCAGCCAAGTCGGTGGAAACACCATATATTTT
NA,NA,TRBJ2-1,TRBV19,CASSGGNSYNEQFF,TGTGCCAGTAGCGGAGGGAACTCCTACAATGAGCAGTTCTTC
NA,TRBD1,TRBJ1-2,TRBV24-1,CATEPGQGAPNYGYTF,TGTGCCACCGAACCGGGACAGGGGGCGCCTAACTATGGCTACACCTTC
once,TRBD2,TRBJ2-5,TRBV3-1/TRBV3-2,CASSHLAGGIETQYF,TGTGCCAGCAGCCATCTAGCGGGAGGAATAGAGACCCAGTACTTC
NA,NA,TRBJ1-2,TRBV2,CASSAEVFYGYTF,TGTGCCAGCAGCGCTGAGGTATTCTATGGCTACACCTTC
NA,NA,TRBJ2-7,TRBV6-5,CASSLGTIDYEQYF,TGTGCCAGCAGCCTCGGGACAATCGACTACGAGCAGTACTTC
NA,NA,TRBJ2-1,TRBV10-3,CAISSGGAGDEQFF,TGTGCCATCAGTTCTGGGGGCGCGGGGGATGAGCAGTTCTTC
NA,TRBD2,TRBJ2-1,TRBV3-1/TRBV3-2,CASSPSGGGWNEQFF,TGTGCCAGCAGCCCAAGTGGCGGGGGGTGGAATGAGCAGTTCTTC
NA,NA,TRBJ1-6,TRBV11-3,CASGLRGSSYNSPLHF,TGTGCCAGTGGATTACGGGGGAGCTCCTATAATTCACCCCTCCACTTT
NA,TRBD1,TRBJ1-2,TRBV10-3,CAISGVPRQGPSNGYTF,TGTGCCATCAGTGGAGTCCCACGACAGGGACCGAGTAATGGCTACACCTTC
NA,NA,TRBJ2-7,TRBV6-5,CASSRGIHEQYF,TGTGCCAGCAGCCGAGGGATCCACGAGCAGTACTTC
NA,TRBD1,TRBJ2-6,TRBV7-3,CASSPWTGSSGANVLTF,TGTGCCAGCAGCCCTTGGACAGGGAGCTCTGGGGCCAACGTCCTGACTTTC
NA,TRBD2,TRBJ2-7,TRBV6-5,CASSYSRGAYEQYF,TGTGCCAGCAGTTACTCCCGGGGGGCCTACGAGCAGTACTTC
once,NA,TRBJ1-3,TRBV19,CASMRTASREAIYF,TGTGCCAGTATGCGGACAGCCTCGCGAGAGGCCATATATTTT
NA,TRBD2,TRBJ2-2,TRBV5-4,CASSAGLAGPTGELFF,TGTGCCAGCAGCGCGGGACTAGCGGGACCCACCGGGGAGCTGTTTTTT
NA,NA,TRBJ2-3,TRBV6-2/TRBV6-3,CASSYSKWSLSTDTQYF,TGTGCCAGCAGTTACTCGAAGTGGAGTTTGAGCACAGATACGCAGTATTTT
NA,NA,TRBJ2-1,TRBV10-2,CASSGRRGYNEQFF,TGCGCCAGCAGTGGCCGAAGAGGTTACAATGAGCAGTTCTTC
NA,TRBD2,TRBJ2-7,TRBV19,CASSIERAGAIGYEQYF,TGTGCCAGTAGTATAGAGAGAGCGGGAGCGATTGGGTACGAGCAGTACTTC
NA,TRBD1,TRBJ1-1,TRBV6-6,CASSYGTGHSAFF,TGTGCCAGCAGTTACGGGACAGGGCATTCGGCTTTCTTT
NA,TRBD1,TRBJ1-4,TRBV14,CASSRGQGWGNEKLFF,TGTGCCAGCAGCCGGGGACAGGGCTGGGGTAATGAAAAACTGTTTTTT
NA,TRBD1,TRBJ1-2,TRBV6-5,CASSYGTGNYGYTF,TGTGCCAGCAGTTACGGGACAGGGAACTATGGCTACACCTTC
NA,NA,TRBJ1-1,TRBV2,CASSERGGKSNTEAFF,TGTGCCAGCAGTGAACGGGGGGGCAAATCGAACACTGAAGCTTTCTTT
NA,NA,TRBJ2-4,TRBV3-1/TRBV3-2,CASSPAGDPNIQYF,TGTGCCAGCAGCCCTGCAGGGGATCCAAACATTCAGTACTTC
NA,TRBD1,TRBJ1-5,TRBV19,CASRGTGPNQPQHF,TGTGCCAGTAGAGGGACAGGGCCCAATCAGCCCCAGCATTTT
NA,TRBD1,TRBJ2-1,TRBV27,CASGRMTGFNEQFF,TGTGCCAGCGGACGTATGACAGGGTTCAATGAGCAGTTCTTC
few,NA,TRBJ2-7,TRBV18,CASSPRTGSSYEQYF,TGTGCCAGCTCACCAAGGACTGGTAGCTCCTACGAGCAGTACTTC
NA,NA,TRBJ1-5,TRBV7-9,CASSLVRGGTSNQPQHF,TGTGCCAGCAGCTTAGTTCGGGGGGGCACCAGCAATCAGCCCCAGCATTTT
NA,TRBD2,TRBJ2-1,TRBV27,CASSPTGTSEGNEQFF,TGTGCCAGCAGCCCGACCGGGACTAGCGAGGGGAATGAGCAGTTCTTC
NA,TRBD2,TRBJ2-3,TRBV19,CASGLAGADTQYF,TGTGCCAGCGGACTAGCGGGTGCAGATACGCAGTATTTT
NA,TRBD1,TRBJ1-4,TRBV28,CASSLIGQGVDNEKLFF,TGTGCCAGCAGTTTAATAGGTCAGGGGGTTGATAATGAAAAACTGTTTTTT
once,NA,TRBJ1-1,TRBV7-9,CASTIDQGLGLSGNTEAFF,TGTGCCAGCACCATCGACCAGGGGCTGGGTCTGTCGGGGAACACTGAAGCTTTCTTT
NA,NA,TRBJ2-5,TRBV4-3,CASSQLGQSETQYF,TGCGCCAGCAGCCAACTGGGGCAGTCGGAGACCCAGTACTTC
NA,TRBD1,TRBJ2-7,TRBV4-3,CASSPGQGTYEQYF,TGCGCCAGCAGCCCGGGACAGGGAACCTACGAGCAGTACTTC
NA,NA,TRBJ1-4,TRBV15,CATSRDGGASREKLFF,TGTGCCACCAGCAGAGATGGGGGGGCGTCTAGGGAAAAACTGTTTTTT
NA,NA,TRBJ2-3,TRBV7-2,CASSPSTDTQYF,TGTGCCAGCAGCCCCTCCACAGATACGCAGTATTTT
NA,NA,TRBJ1-2,TRBV6-2/TRBV6-3,CASSPSLDRVYGYTF,TGTGCCAGCAGCCCTAGCCTGGACAGAGTCTATGGCTACACCTTC
NA,TRBD2,TRBJ2-1,TRBV20-1,CSASSLAGVNEQFF,TGCAGTGCTAGTAGTCTAGCGGGAGTGAATGAGCAGTTCTTC
NA,NA,TRBJ2-2,TRBV28,CASILAGGADTGELFF,TGTGCCAGCATCCTTGCCGGAGGCGCGGACACCGGGGAGCTGTTTTTT
NA,NA,TRBJ2-5,TRBV24-1,CATSDRDQRWTQYF,TGTGCCACCAGTGATCGTGACCAGAGGTGGACCCAGTACTTC
NA,NA,TRBJ1-4,TRBV4-2,CASSQADRTEEKLFF,TGTGCCAGCAGCCAAGCAGACAGAACGGAGGAAAAACTGTTTTTT
NA,NA,TRBJ1-1,TRBV6-5,CATRQRALNTEAFF,TGTGCCACGCGACAGCGGGCTCTGAACACTGAAGCTTTCTTT
NA,NA,TRBJ1-1,TRBV5-1,CASRRIRVNTEAFF,TGCGCCAGCAGGAGGATACGGGTGAACACTGAAGCTTTCTTT
NA,NA,TRBJ2-7,TRBV10-3,CAIRNRERYEQYF,TGTGCCATCAGGAACAGGGAGCGTTACGAGCAGTACTTC
NA,TRBD2,TRBJ2-7,TRBV7-2,CASSLDRGRVYEQYF,TGTGCCAGCAGCTTAGATCGCGGGAGGGTATACGAGCAGTACTTC
NA,NA,TRBJ2-2,TRBV11-2,CASSLQTGELFF,TGTGCCAGCAGCTTACAAACCGGGGAGCTGTTTTTT